These T cell receptor beta chains were read from a single sample in a study of shared clonotypes between healthy human individuals. Using immunoSEQ multiplex PCR, the repertoire was profiled, and TCRdb retains in-frame clones only, with some absent. This sample has 150,000 to 200,000 clones, with 90% to 95% found just once. Material: naive CD4+ T cells sorted from blood. These receptors all come from a young woman in good health. The CDR3 runs from the conserved cysteine through the conserved F or W. A D gene is named only where the DNA matches it firmly. Rows give clone size only sometimes, using once, few, many, or a class for an expanded clone.

TGCAGCGTTGTTAGGGGCCCCGGGGGAACCGGGGAGCTGTTTTTT	CSVVRGPGGTGELFF	-	TRBJ2-2	TRBV29-1	-
TGTGCCAGCAGCCCTAGACAGGGTCACTCTGGGGCCAACGTCCTGACTTTC	CASSPRQGHSGANVLTF	-	TRBJ2-6	TRBV14	TRBD1
TGTGCCAGCAGTTTGGGAGGGGGACTAGCCACCTACGAGCAGTACTTC	CASSLGGGLATYEQYF	-	TRBJ2-7	TRBV28	TRBD2
TGTGCCAGCCGCCGTTGGAAAGGGAACACTGAAGCTTTCTTT	CASRRWKGNTEAFF	-	TRBJ1-1	TRBV19	-
TGTGCCAGCAGCGTAGCTCCAACTAGCGGTTCCTACGAGCAGTACTTC	CASSVAPTSGSYEQYF	-	TRBJ2-7	TRBV9	TRBD2
TGTGCCAGTAGTTTGGGTCAGGGGTACACCGGGGAGCTGTTTTTT	CASSLGQGYTGELFF	-	TRBJ2-2	TRBV19	-
TGTGCCAGCAGGTCAGGGGGCTGGGAGACCCAGTACTTC	CASRSGGWETQYF	-	TRBJ2-5	TRBV11-2	TRBD1
TGTGCCAGTACCAAGACGGAGCCGAGTCGAGGCTACACCTTC	CASTKTEPSRGYTF	once	TRBJ1-2	TRBV19	-
TGTGCCAGCCGATTAACCACCTTCTACGAGCAGTACTTC	CASRLTTFYEQYF	-	TRBJ2-7	TRBV2	-
TGTGCCAGCAACGACAGGGGCAGCTCCTACGAGCAGTACTTC	CASNDRGSSYEQYF	-	TRBJ2-7	TRBV7-9	TRBD1
TGTGCCAGCAGCTTAGACAATTACAATGAGCAGTTCTTC	CASSLDNYNEQFF	-	TRBJ2-1	TRBV7-9	-
TGTGCCAGCAGTTTATCGTGGGGTGGAAGGGGAGCAGATACGCAGTATTTT	CASSLSWGGRGADTQYF	once	TRBJ2-3	TRBV27	-
TGTGCCTGGTCGATAGGACACCCCTCCTACGAGCAGTACTTC	CAWSIGHPSYEQYF	-	TRBJ2-7	TRBV30	-
TGTGCCAGCAGTTTCCCCCCTAGTGGCGAGCAGTACTTC	CASSFPPSGEQYF	-	TRBJ2-7	TRBV28	-
TGTGCCAGCAGTTCTGGGAGTGGCCCCTGGGATCAGCCCCAGCATTTT	CASSSGSGPWDQPQHF	-	TRBJ1-5	TRBV28	-
TGCGCCAGCAGCTTGGGGGAAGGGGACAATGAGCAGTTCTTC	CASSLGEGDNEQFF	-	TRBJ2-1	TRBV5-1	-
TGTGCCAGCAGTTACCGTAGCGGGATCTCCTACGAGCAGTACTTC	CASSYRSGISYEQYF	-	TRBJ2-7	TRBV6-5	TRBD2
TGTGCCAGCGGGCGGTCGAACACCGGGGAGCTGTTTTTT	CASGRSNTGELFF	-	TRBJ2-2	TRBV27	-